Below are 8 T cell receptor beta chains sequenced from a single sample in a study of human T cells and chemical hapten exposure. Regarding time point: pre-sensitization, week 0. Stated treatment: therapeutic diphenylcyclopropenone sensitization with weekly scalp DPC. TCRdb used MiXCR to reprocess the RACE reads, holding one entry per CDR3 protein. The data show 150,000 to 200,000 distinct CDR3 sequences, 25% to 30% seen once. Sequenced here: whole blood, sampled in connection with sensitization to the hapten diphenylcyclopropenone (DPC). The receptor source for this set is a woman aged 25 to 45 with alopecia areata. Some clones in this sample may be carry-over from other donors' samples.

This clonotype turned up a few times. The chain joins TRBV10-3 to TRBJ2-1; the match to TRBD2 covers 7 bases. The germline CDR1 and CDR2 sequences are ENHRY and SYGVKD. This CDR3 contains 13 residues. With V trimmed by 10 bases and J by 2 bases, 5 bases remained unmatched. The CDR3: CATQLAPYNEQFF. CDR3 sequence (DNA): TGTGCCACCCAACTAGCGCCCTACAATGAGCAGTTCTTC.

The chain carries TRBV12-3 or TRBV12-4 and TRBJ1-2; possibly TRBD1 for D (5 bases). The CDR3 contains 11 residues. Trimming left V 6 bases short and J 6 bases short, with 8 bases between. CDR3 sequence: CASSRDDGYTF. CDR3 DNA: TGTGCCAGCAGCCGGGACGATGGCTACACCTTC.

The chain uses TRBV4-3 and TRBJ1-5; unclear D gene. Germline values: CDR1 LGHNA, CDR2 YSLEER. Trimming left V 0 bases short and J 0 bases short, with 6 bases between. The CDR3 has 15 amino acids. The CDR3 is CASSQDLSSNQPQHF. Written as DNA, the CDR3 is TGCGCCAGCAGCCAAGACTTGAGTAGCAATCAGCCCCAGCATTTT.

The chain has TRBV3-1 and TRBJ2-1, with 9 bases matching TRBD2. The V gene's germline CDR1 is LGHDT and CDR2 YNNKEL (reference sequence). The CDR3 is 15 residues long. J was trimmed by 0 bases and V by 3 bases; bases with no gene match: 0. For the CDR3, the DNA is TGTGCCAGCAGCCAGCGGGGGGGCTCCTACAATGAGCAGTTCTTC. Protein: CASSQRGGSYNEQFF.

This clonotype showed up just a few times. V usage is TRBV10-3 and J usage is TRBJ1-3; D uncertain. Germline CDR1 and CDR2: ENHRY and SYGVKD. CDR3 length: 12 residues. V lost 2 bases and J lost 5, with 4 bases in between. The CDR3 sequence is CAISEARNTIYF. In DNA, the CDR3 is TGTGCCATCAGTGAGGCACGAAACACCATATATTTT.

The gene calls are TRBV10-3 and TRBJ2-1; 9 nucleotides line up with TRBD2. Losses at the gene ends were 8 bases for V and 6 bases for J; bases not matched to a gene: 11. Germline CDR1 ENHRY, CDR2 SYGVKD. The CDR3 is 15 residues long. CDR3: CAIGVAGVMRNEQFF. The CDR3 coding sequence is TGTGCCATCGGGGTAGCGGGAGTAATGCGCAATGAGCAGTTCTTC.

This chain connects TRBV10-3 to TRBJ2-5, with 12 bases fitting TRBD2. Germline V gives CDR1 ENHRY, CDR2 SYGVKD. With 3 bases clipped from V and 8 bases from J, the junction kept 16 bases outside the gene matches. The CDR3 sequence is 18 residues long. CDR3 sequence reads: CAISDPTSGRTGLGTQYF. Written as DNA, the CDR3 is TGTGCCATCAGTGATCCCACTAGCGGGAGGACCGGCCTAGGTACCCAGTACTTC.

The chain carries TRBV9 and TRBJ1-3; no reliable D call. The V gene's germline CDR1 is SGDLS and CDR2 YYNGEE. The V end was cut by 3 bases, the J end by 0 bases, with 4 bases between. There are 13 residues in the CDR3. The DNA for the CDR3 is TGTGCCAGCAGCGCTGGCTCTGGAAACACCATATATTTT. This encodes CASSAGSGNTIYF.